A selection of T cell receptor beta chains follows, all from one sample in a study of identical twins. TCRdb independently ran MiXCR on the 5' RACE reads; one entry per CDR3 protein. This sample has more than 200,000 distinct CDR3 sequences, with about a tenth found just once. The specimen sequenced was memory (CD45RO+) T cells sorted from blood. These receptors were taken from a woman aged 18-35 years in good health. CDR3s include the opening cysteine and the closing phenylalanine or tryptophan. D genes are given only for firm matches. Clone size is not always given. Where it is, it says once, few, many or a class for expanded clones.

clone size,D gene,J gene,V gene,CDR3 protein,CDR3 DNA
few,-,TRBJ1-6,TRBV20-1,CSARGQRDSPLHF,TGCAGTGCTAGGGGGCAGCGGGATTCACCCCTCCACTTT
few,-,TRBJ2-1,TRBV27,CATVLSGTASGEQFF,TGTGCCACCGTACTTAGCGGGACAGCAAGCGGCGAGCAGTTCTTC
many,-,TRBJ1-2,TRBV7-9,CASSLGAGNYGYTF,TGTGCCAGCAGCTTAGGGGCAGGCAACTATGGCTACACCTTC
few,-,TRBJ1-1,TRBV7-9,CASSLVQFNTEAFF,TGTGCCAGCAGCTTAGTACAGTTTAACACTGAAGCTTTCTTT
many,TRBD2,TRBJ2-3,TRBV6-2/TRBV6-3,CASSYGAGEADTQYF,TGTGCCAGCAGTTACGGTGCGGGAGAGGCAGATACGCAGTATTTT
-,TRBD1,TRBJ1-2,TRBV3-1,CASSHGKGAYGYTF,TGTGCCAGCAGCCATGGCAAGGGGGCCTATGGCTACACCTTC
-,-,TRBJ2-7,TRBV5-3,CARSGMDIYEQYF,TGTGCCAGAAGCGGGATGGACATTTACGAGCAGTACTTC
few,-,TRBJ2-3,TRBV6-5,CASSYSIAPETTQYF,TGTGCCAGCAGTTACTCGATTGCCCCAGAAACCACGCAGTATTTT
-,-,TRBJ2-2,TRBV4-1,CASSQSVWGTGELFF,TGCGCCAGCAGCCAAAGCGTCTGGGGCACCGGGGAGCTGTTTTTT
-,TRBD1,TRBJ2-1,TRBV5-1,CASSRQGSGSNEQFF,TGCGCCAGCAGCCGACAGGGTAGTGGGTCGAATGAGCAGTTCTTC
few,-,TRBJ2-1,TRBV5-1,CASRGGESYNEQFF,TGCGCCAGCAGAGGGGGGGAGTCCTACAATGAGCAGTTCTTC
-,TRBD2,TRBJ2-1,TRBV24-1,CATFDSSGLAGGGKSYNEQFF,TGTGCGACCTTTGATTCATCGGGACTAGCGGGGGGGGGCAAATCCTACAATGAGCAGTTCTTC
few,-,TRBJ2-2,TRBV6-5,CASSFGPADTGELFF,TGTGCCAGCAGTTTCGGGCCGGCGGACACCGGGGAGCTGTTTTTT
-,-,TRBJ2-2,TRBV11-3,CASSPGLANTGELFF,TGTGCCAGCAGTCCGGGGTTGGCGAACACCGGGGAGCTGTTTTTT